This T cell receptor beta chain is drawn from a study of spatial heterogeneity in lung cancer. Across the whole study: Beta-chain sequences were consistently detected more often than alpha-chain sequences.

Sample time point: sample taken at primary tumor resection. Extraction of whole RNA from tumor, nontumor lung or frozen PBMC preceded unsorted sequencing. TCRdb reprocessed the 5' RACE reads via MiXCR and lists one record per CDR3 protein. The sample shows more than 35,000 distinct CDR3 sequences, 5.2% of them seen only once. Study-wide results and limits: Ubiquitous expanded tumor TCRs appeared in blood more at resection than follow-up.

This clonotype was found many times. Its antigen is unknown. The sample consisted of PBMCs, taken at surgery. The receptor was isolated from a female donor with early-stage non-small cell lung cancer.

The CDR3 region has the DNA TGTGCCAGCAGCTTATTCGGGACAGGTGACGCTGAAGCTTTCTTT. Protein sequence: CASSLFGTGDAEAFF. V usage is TRBV7-6 and J usage is TRBJ1-1, with TRBD1 matching 8 bases. Germline V gene lookup returns CDR1 SGHVS and CDR2 FNYEAQ. This CDR3 region has 15 residues. V dropped 2 bases and J dropped 6; count of bases not matched to a gene: 8.